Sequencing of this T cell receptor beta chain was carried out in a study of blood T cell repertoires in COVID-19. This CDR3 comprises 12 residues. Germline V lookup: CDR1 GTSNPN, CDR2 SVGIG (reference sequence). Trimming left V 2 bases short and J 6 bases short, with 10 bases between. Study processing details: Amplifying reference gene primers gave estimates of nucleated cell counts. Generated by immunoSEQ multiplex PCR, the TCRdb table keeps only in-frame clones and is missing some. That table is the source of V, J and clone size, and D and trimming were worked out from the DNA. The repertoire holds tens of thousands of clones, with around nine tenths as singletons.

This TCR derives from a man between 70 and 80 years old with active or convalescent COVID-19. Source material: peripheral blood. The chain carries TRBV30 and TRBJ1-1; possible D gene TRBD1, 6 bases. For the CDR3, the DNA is TGTGCCTGGAGTCGACAGGTCGCTGAAGCTTTCTTT. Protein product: CAWSRQVAEAFF.